The present entry profiles one T cell receptor (beta chain) with its context. Its antigen is still unknown. The method was immunoSEQ multiplex PCR; TCRdb's version includes in-frame clones alone and lacks a portion of them. Of approximately 75,000 clones listed, 75% to 90% are singletons. The sample belongs to a study of early stage breast cancer tumors. General study points: Unsorted bulk genomic DNA sequencing lacked pairing and functional marker data.

This CDR3 has 13 residues. The V segment lost 7 bases and the J segment 5 bases; nucleotides outside the gene matches: 7. Germline-derived CDR1 and CDR2 are MNHEY and SVGAGI. Sequencing used blood. This chain uses TRBV6-5 with TRBJ1-1; 7 nucleotides agree with TRBD1. The clonotype was recovered from a person in their 40s with breast cancer. For the CDR3, the DNA is TGTGCCAGCACCCAGATCAGGGGGACTGAAGCTTTCTTT. It encodes CASTQIRGTEAFF.